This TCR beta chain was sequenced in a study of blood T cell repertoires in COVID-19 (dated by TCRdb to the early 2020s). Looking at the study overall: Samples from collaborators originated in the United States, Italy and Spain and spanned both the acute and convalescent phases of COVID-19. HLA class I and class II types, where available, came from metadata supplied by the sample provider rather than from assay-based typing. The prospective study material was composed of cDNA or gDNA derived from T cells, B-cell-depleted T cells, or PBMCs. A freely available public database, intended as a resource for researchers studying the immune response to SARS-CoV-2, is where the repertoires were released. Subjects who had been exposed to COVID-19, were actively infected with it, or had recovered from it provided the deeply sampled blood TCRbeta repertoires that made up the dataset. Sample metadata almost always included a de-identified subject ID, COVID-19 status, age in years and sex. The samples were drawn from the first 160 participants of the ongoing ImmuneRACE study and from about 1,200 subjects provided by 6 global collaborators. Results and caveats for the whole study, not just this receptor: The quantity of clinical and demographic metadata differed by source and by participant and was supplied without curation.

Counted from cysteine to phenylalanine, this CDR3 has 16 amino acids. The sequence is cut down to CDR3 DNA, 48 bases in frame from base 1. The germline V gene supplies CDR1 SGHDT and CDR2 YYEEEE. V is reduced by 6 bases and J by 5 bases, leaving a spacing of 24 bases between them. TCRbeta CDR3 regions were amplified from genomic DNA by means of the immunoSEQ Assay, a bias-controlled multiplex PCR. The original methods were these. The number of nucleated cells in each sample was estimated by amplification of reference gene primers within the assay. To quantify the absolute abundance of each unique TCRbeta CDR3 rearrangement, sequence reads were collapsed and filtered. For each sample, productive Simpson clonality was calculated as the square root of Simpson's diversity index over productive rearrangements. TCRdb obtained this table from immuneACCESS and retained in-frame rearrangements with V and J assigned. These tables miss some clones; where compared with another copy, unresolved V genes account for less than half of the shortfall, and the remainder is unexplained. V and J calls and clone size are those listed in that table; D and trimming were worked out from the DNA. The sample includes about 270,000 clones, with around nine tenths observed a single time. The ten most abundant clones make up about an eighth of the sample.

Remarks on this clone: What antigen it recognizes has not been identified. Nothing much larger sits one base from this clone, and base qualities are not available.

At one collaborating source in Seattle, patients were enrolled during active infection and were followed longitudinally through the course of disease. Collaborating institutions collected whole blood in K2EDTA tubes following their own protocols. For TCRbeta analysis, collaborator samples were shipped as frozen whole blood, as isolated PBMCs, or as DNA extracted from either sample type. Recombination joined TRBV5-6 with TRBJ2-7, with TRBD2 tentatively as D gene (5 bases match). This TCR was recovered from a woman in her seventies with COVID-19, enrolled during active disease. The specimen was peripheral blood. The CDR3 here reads CASTSLRTYRGHEQYF. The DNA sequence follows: TGTGCCAGCACCTCCCTTAGGACGTACAGAGGGCACGAGCAGTACTTC.